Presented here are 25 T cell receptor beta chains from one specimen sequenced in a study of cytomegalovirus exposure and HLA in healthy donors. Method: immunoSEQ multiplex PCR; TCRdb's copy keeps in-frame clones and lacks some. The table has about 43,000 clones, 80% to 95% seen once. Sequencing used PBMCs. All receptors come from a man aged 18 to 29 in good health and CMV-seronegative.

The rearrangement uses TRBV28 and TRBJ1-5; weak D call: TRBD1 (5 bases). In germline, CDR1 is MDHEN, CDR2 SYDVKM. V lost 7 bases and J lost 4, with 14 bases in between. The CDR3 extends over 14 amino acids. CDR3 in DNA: TGTGCCAGCACTCGGGGGAGGTCGAATCAGCCCCAGCATTTT. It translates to CASTRGRSNQPQHF. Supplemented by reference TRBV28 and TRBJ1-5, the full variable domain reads DVKVTQSSRYLVKRTGEKVFLECVQDMDHENMFWYRQDPGLGLRLIYFSYDVKMKEKGDIPEGYSVSREKKERFSLILESASTNQTSMYLCASTRGRSNQPQHFGDGTRLSIL.

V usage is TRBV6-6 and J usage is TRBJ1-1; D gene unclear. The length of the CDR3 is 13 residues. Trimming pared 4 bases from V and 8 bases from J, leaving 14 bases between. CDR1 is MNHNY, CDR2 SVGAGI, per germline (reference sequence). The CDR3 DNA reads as TGTGCCAGCAGTTCCCTAGGACTTTTCGAAGCTTTCTTT. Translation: CASSSLGLFEAFF.

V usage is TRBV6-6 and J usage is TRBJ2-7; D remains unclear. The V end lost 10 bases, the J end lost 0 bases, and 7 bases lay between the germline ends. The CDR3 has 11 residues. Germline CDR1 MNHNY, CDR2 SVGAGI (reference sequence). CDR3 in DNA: TGTGCCACGGCGGCCTCCTACGAGCAGTACTTC. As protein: CATAASYEQYF.

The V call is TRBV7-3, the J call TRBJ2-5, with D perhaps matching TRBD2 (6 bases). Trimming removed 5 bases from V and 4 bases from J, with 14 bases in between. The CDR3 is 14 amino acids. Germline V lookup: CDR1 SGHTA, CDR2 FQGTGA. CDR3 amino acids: CASSRGTGVETQYF. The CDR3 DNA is TGTGCCAGCAGCCGAGGGACTGGTGTAGAGACCCAGTACTTC.

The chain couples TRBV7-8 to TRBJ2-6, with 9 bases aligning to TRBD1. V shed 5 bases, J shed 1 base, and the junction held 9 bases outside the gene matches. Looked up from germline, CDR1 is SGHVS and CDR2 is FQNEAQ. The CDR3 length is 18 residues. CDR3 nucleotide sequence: TGTGCCAGCAGCCCAGTGGGACAGGGACCTTCTGGGGCCAACGTCCTGACTTTC. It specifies CASSPVGQGPSGANVLTF.

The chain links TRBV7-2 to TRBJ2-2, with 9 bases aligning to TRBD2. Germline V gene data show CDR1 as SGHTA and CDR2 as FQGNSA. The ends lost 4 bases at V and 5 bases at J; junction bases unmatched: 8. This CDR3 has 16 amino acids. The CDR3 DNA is TGTGCCAGCAGCTACGAACACCTAGCGGGAACCGGGGAGCTGTTTTTT. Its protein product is CASSYEHLAGTGELFF.

CDR3 in DNA: TGTGCCAGCAGCTCCGGAGGGCCGCGCGGCTACACCTTC. Translating it yields CASSSGGPRGYTF. This sequence joins TRBV5-6 and TRBJ1-2; D uncertain. The CDR3 is 13 amino acids. With 3 bases removed from V and 8 bases from J, the gap between germline ends came to 14 bases. Germline values: CDR1 SGHDT, CDR2 YYEEEE. The full variable domain, completed using reference TRBV5-6 and TRBJ1-2, is DAGVTQSPTHLIKTRGQQVTLRCSPKSGHDTVSWYQQALGQGPQFIFQYYEEEERQRGNFPDRFSGHQFPNYSSELNVNALLLGDSALYLCASSSGGPRGYTFGSGTRLTVV.

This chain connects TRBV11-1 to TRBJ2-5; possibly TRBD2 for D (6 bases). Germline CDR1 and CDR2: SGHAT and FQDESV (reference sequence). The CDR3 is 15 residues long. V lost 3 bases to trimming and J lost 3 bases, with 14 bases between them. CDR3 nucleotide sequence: TGTGCCAGCAGCTTCCAGACGGGGGAGGAAGAGACCCAGTACTTC. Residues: CASSFQTGEEETQYF.

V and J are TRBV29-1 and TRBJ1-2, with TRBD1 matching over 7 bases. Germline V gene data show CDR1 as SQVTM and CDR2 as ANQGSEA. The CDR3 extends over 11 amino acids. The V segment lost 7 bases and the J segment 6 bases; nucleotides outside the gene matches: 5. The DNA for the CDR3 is TGCAGCGGACAGGGATCTGATGGCTACACCTTC. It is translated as CSGQGSDGYTF.

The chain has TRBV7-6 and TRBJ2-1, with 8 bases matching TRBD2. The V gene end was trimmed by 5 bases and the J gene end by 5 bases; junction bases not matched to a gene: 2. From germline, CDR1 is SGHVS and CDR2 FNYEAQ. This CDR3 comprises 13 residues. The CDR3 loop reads CASSAGLDNEQFF. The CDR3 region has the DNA TGTGCCAGCAGCGCGGGACTAGACAATGAGCAGTTCTTC.

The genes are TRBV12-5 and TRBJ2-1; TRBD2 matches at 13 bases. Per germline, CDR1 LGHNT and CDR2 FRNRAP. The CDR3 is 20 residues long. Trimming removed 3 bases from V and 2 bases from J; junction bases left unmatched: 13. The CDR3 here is CASGLGLAGALNYPYNEQFF. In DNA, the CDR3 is TGTGCTAGTGGTTTAGGACTAGCGGGAGCCCTGAATTACCCCTACAATGAGCAGTTCTTC.

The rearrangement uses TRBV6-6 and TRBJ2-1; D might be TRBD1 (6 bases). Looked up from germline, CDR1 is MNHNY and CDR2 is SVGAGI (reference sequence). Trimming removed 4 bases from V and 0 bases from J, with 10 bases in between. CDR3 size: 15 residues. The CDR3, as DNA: TGTGCCAGCAGTTCAAGCAGGGGCTCCTACAATGAGCAGTTCTTC. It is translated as CASSSSRGSYNEQFF.

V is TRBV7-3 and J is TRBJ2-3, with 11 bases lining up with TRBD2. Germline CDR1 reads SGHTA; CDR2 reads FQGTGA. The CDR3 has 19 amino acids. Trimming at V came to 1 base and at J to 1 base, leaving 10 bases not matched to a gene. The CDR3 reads CASSLIGGGSGRGTDTQYF. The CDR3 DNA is TGTGCCAGCAGCTTAATTGGAGGCGGTAGCGGGAGGGGCACAGATACGCAGTATTTT.

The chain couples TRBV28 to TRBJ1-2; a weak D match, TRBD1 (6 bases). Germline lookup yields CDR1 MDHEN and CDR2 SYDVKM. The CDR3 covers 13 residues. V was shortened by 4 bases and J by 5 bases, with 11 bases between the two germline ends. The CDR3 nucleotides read TGTGCCAGCAGTTCCGACAGGTCTTATGGCTACACCTTC. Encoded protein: CASSSDRSYGYTF.

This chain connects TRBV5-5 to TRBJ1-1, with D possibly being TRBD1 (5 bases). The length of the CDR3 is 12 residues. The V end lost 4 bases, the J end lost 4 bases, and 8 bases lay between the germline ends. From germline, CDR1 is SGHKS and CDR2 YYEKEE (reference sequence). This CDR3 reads CASSIRGTEAFF. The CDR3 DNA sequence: TGTGCCAGCAGCATTAGGGGCACTGAAGCTTTCTTT.

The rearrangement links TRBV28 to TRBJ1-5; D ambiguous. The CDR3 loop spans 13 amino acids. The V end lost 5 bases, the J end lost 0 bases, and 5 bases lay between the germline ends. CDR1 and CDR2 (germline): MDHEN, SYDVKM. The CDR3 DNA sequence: TGTGCCAGCAGTGCGGATAGCAATCAGCCCCAGCATTTT. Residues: CASSADSNQPQHF.

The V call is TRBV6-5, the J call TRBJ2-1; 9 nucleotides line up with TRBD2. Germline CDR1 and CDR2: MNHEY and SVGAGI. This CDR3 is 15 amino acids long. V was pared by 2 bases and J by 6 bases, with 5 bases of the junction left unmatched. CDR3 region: CASSYELAGPNEQFF. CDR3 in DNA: TGTGCCAGCAGTTACGAGCTAGCGGGGCCCAATGAGCAGTTCTTC.

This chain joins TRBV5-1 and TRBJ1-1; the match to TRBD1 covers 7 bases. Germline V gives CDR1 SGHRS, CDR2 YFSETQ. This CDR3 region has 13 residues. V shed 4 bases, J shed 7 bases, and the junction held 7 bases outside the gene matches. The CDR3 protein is CASSNNRGVEAFF. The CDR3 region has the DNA TGCGCCAGCAGCAACAACAGGGGAGTTGAAGCTTTCTTT.

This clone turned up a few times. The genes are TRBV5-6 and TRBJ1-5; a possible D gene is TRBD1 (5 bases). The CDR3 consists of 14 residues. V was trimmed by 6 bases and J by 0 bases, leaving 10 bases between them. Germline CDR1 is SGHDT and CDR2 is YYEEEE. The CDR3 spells CASTLGVSNQPQHF. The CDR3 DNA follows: TGTGCCAGCACCTTAGGGGTTAGCAATCAGCCCCAGCATTTT.

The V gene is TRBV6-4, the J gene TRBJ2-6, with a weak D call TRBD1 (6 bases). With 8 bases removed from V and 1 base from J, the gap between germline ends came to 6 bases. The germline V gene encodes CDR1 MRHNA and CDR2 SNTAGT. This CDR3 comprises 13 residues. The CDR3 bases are TGTGCCAGCCAGGGGTCTGGGGCCAACGTCCTGACTTTC. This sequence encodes CASQGSGANVLTF.

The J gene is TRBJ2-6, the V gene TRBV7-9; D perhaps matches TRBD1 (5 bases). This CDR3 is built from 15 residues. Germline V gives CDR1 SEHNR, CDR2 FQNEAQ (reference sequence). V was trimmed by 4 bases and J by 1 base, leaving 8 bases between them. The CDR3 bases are TGTGCCAGCAGCTGGACAAGGTCTGGGGCCAACGTCCTGACTTTC. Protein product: CASSWTRSGANVLTF. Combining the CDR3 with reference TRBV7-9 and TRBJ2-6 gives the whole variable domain DTGVSQNPRHKITKRGQNVTFRCDPISEHNRLYWYRQTLGQGPEFLTYFQNEAQLEKSRLLSDRFSAERPKGSFSTLEIQRTEQGDSAMYLCASSWTRSGANVLTFGAGSRLTVL.

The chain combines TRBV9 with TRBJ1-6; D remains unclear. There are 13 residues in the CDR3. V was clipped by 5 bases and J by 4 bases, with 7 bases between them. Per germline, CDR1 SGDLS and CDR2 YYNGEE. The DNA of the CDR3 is TGTGCCAGCAGTGAGGTATATAATTCACCCCTCCACTTT. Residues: CASSEVYNSPLHF.

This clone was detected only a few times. The DNA of the CDR3 is TGTGCCAGCAGCGCCCTAGGGGGCCCCGAGAGGCCCCAGCATTTT. Its translation is CASSALGGPERPQHF. The chain recombines TRBV7-9 with TRBJ1-5, with 7 nucleotides matching TRBD1. The CDR3 sequence is 15 residues long. V gave up 5 bases and J gave up 9 bases; unmatched junction bases: 13. Germline V gene sequence: CDR1 SEHNR, CDR2 FQNEAQ (reference sequence).

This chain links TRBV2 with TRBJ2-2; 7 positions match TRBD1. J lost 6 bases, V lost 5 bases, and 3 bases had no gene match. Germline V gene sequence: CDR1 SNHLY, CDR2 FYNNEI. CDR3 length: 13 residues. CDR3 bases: TGTGCCAGCAGTATAACAGGGGCCGGGGAGCTGTTTTTT. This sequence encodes CASSITGAGELFF. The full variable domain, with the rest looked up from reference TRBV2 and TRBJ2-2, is EPEVTQTPSHQVTQMGQEVILRCVPISNHLYFYWYRQILGQKVEFLVSFYNNEISEKSEIFDDQFSVERPDGSNFTLKIRSTKLEDSAMYFCASSITGAGELFFGEGSRLTVL.

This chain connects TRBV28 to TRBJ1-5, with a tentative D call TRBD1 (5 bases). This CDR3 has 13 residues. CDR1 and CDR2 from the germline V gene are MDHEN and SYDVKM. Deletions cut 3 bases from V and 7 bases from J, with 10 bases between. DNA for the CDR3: TGTGCCAGCAGTTTGGGGGGTTGGCAGCCCCAGCATTTT. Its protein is CASSLGGWQPQHF.